The source of this T cell receptor beta chain is a study of early T cells in non-severe SARS-CoV-2 infection. Germline V CDR1 and CDR2: WSHSY, SAAADI. The CDR3 is 16 amino acids. After removal of 2 bases from V and 2 bases from J, the junction contained 3 bases not matched to a gene. This clonotype was detected ten times or more. Researchers tagged individual cDNA molecules with unique molecular identifiers. A single record per CDR3 protein comes from TCRdb applying MiXCR to the 5' RACE reads. There are roughly 43,000 distinct CDR3 sequences in the sample; approximately 5.1% occur only once, and about 4.9% lies in the top ten.

Sequenced here: whole blood, sampled at baseline. The chain employs TRBV10-2 and TRBJ2-3; TRBD2 aligns across 11 bases. This receptor was identified in an adult who was a healthcare worker with PCR-confirmed SARS-CoV-2 infection or an uninfected control (not recorded which). CDR3 in DNA: TGCGCCAGCAGTGAGGGGACTAGCGGTTACACAGATACGCAGTATTTT. Amino acids: CASSEGTSGYTDTQYF.